A single sample gave rise to the 14 T cell receptor beta chains below, sequenced in a study of brain T cells in children with intractable seizures. Time point denoted: blood from clinic visit 5 months post-surgery; TSC patient then seizure free. Generated by immunoSEQ multiplex PCR, the TCRdb table keeps only in-frame clones and is missing some. Of hundreds of thousands of clones listed, nearly 95% are singletons. Sequences were derived from peripheral blood, sampled roughly 5 months after surgery. These receptors came from a boy less than two years old with tuberous sclerosis and intractable seizures.

Turning to this clone: This specimen includes other DNA sequences encoding the same CDR3. V usage is TRBV7-9 and J usage is TRBJ1-1; D remains ambiguous. Germline lookup yields CDR1 SEHNR and CDR2 FQNEAQ (reference sequence). Trimming removed 3 bases from V and 1 base from J, with 6 bases in between. The length of the CDR3 is 13 residues. CDR3 amino acids: CASSFKGNTEAFF. The DNA for the CDR3 is TGTGCCAGCAGCTTTAAAGGGAACACTGAAGCTTTCTTT.

The chain carries TRBV10-3 and TRBJ2-3, with 16 bases identical to TRBD2. The junction had 7 bases not matched to a gene; V was cut back by 3 bases and J by 4 bases. Germline V lookup: CDR1 ENHRY, CDR2 SYGVKD. CDR3 length: 18 residues. As DNA, the CDR3 is TGTGCCATCAGTGATTATGGGACTAGCGGGAGGGCCCCAGATACGCAGTATTTT. Translation: CAISDYGTSGRAPDTQYF.

As to this clone: The identical CDR3 is also encoded by other nucleotide sequences in the sample. The genes are TRBV6-1 and TRBJ1-5, with D unresolved. This CDR3 comprises 13 residues. V was cut by 2 bases and J by 4 bases, with 6 bases left in between. Germline-derived CDR1 and CDR2 are MNHNS and SASEGT. Here the CDR3 DNA reads TGTGCCAGCAGTGAACCCGGGAATCAGCCCCAGCATTTT. It yields the protein CASSEPGNQPQHF.

Concerning this clone: The sample contains more than one DNA sequence encoding this CDR3. The rearrangement uses TRBV9 and TRBJ2-1; D unclear. V lost 0 bases, J lost 5 bases, and 0 bases lay in between. CDR1 is SGDLS, CDR2 YYNGEE, per germline. The CDR3 totals 11 residues. The CDR3: CASSVDNEQFF. In DNA form, the CDR3 reads TGTGCCAGCAGCGTAGACAATGAGCAGTTCTTC.

The chain links TRBV5-1 to TRBJ2-2; TRBD1 might be the D (6 bases). The CDR3 consists of 14 residues. Trimming pared 0 bases from V and 6 bases from J, leaving 9 bases between. Germline CDR1 SGHRS, CDR2 YFSETQ. The CDR3 sequence: CASSLAGDPGELFF. CDR3 bases: TGCGCCAGCAGCTTGGCAGGGGATCCCGGGGAGCTGTTTTTT.

The CDR3 region has the DNA TGTGCCAGCAGCGACCCGGGACAATACACCGGGGAGCTGTTTTTT. It specifies CASSDPGQYTGELFF. The chain carries TRBV6-5 and TRBJ2-2, with a weak D call TRBD1 (6 bases). This CDR3 is built from 15 residues. Between the trimmed V and J ends, which lost 6 bases and 3 bases, there was a span of 14 bases. Looked up from germline, CDR1 is MNHEY and CDR2 is SVGAGI.

The chain links TRBV20-1 to TRBJ2-3; D is unresolved. This CDR3 spans 14 amino acids. V was shortened by 3 bases and J by 0 bases, with 10 bases between the two germline ends. Germline assignment: CDR1 DFQATT and CDR2 SNEGSKA (reference sequence). CDR3 amino acids: CSASLFSSTDTQYF. In DNA, the CDR3 is TGCAGTGCTAGTCTGTTCTCTAGCACAGATACGCAGTATTTT.

This chain joins TRBV19 and TRBJ2-5, with D possibly being TRBD1 (5 bases). The CDR3 is made up of 14 amino acids. CDR1 LNHDA and CDR2 SQIVND come from the germline V gene (reference sequence). V lost 7 bases to trimming and J lost 5 bases, with 17 bases between them. The CDR3 DNA is TGTGCCAGTACCCTCAGCTGGGGCAGGGAGACCCAGTACTTC. Its translation: CASTLSWGRETQYF.

J is TRBJ1-2 and V is TRBV12-3 or TRBV12-4; possibly TRBD1 for D (5 bases). This CDR3 region has 12 residues. V was clipped by 5 bases and J by 8 bases, with 12 bases between them. Written as DNA, the CDR3 is TGTGCCAGCAGTGGGGGGGGAGGAGGCTACACCTTC. Protein sequence: CASSGGGGGYTF.

The chain joins TRBV18 to TRBJ2-3, with TRBD2 matching over 7 bases. The CDR3 is made up of 14 amino acids. V trimming: 8 bases; J trimming: 4 bases; junction bases outside the gene matches: 9. Germline V CDR1 and CDR2: KGHSH, LQKENI. CDR3 sequence reads: CASRNSGRADTQYF. Here the CDR3 DNA reads TGTGCCAGCCGAAACTCAGGGAGGGCAGATACGCAGTATTTT.

The rearrangement links TRBV11-2 to TRBJ2-2; no definite D call. CDR3 length: 13 amino acids. Per the germline V gene, CDR1 is SGHAT and CDR2 is FQNNGV. V was clipped by 1 base and J by 7 bases, with 7 bases between them. The CDR3 is CASSLGVVGELFF. The CDR3, as DNA: TGTGCCAGCAGCTTAGGGGTAGTCGGGGAGCTGTTTTTT.

The chain joins TRBV5-1 to TRBJ1-1; 7 positions agree with TRBD1. V trimming: 3 bases; J trimming: 3 bases; junction bases outside the gene matches: 5. CDR1 and CDR2 (germline): SGHRS, YFSETQ. The length of the CDR3 is 14 residues. The CDR3 protein is CASSSDRTYTEAFF. CDR3 sequence (DNA): TGCGCCAGCAGCTCGGACAGGACCTACACTGAAGCTTTCTTT.

V usage is TRBV12-3 or TRBV12-4 and J usage is TRBJ1-3; D ambiguous. The CDR3 runs 13 residues. The germline V and J ends were trimmed by 2 bases and 8 bases, with 10 bases remaining between them. This chain's CDR3 is CASSLLRVDTIYF. The CDR3 nucleotides are TGTGCCAGCAGTTTACTGAGGGTGGACACCATATATTTT.

V is TRBV4-2 and J is TRBJ2-1, with D hard to call. CDR1 and CDR2 from the germline V gene are LGHNA and YNFKEQ. The V gene lost 3 bases and the J gene lost 7 bases, with 13 bases spanning the gap. The CDR3 spans 14 residues. The CDR3 here is CASSHPLQENEQFF. CDR3 coding DNA: TGTGCCAGCAGCCACCCACTCCAGGAGAATGAGCAGTTCTTC.